This T cell receptor (beta chain) was sequenced in a study of blood T cell repertoires in COVID-19. Study-wide background: The study drew acute and convalescent COVID-19 samples from the United States, Italy and Spain. Sample material is recorded as cDNA or gDNA derived from T cells, B-cell-depleted T cells, or PBMCs.

In the authors' workflow: Nucleated cell counts were estimated from reference gene primer amplification. The table came from immunoSEQ multiplex PCR; TCRdb's copy has only in-frame clones and leaves some out. That table is the source of V, J and clone size, and D and trimming were worked out from the DNA. The data show tens of thousands of clones, 85% to 90% seen once. The CDR3 spans 15 residues. V lost 3 bases, J lost 6 bases, and 5 bases stayed unmatched. CDR1 and CDR2 (germline): SGHTA, FQGNSA. This rearrangement joins TRBV7-2 to TRBJ1-6; 7 bases align to TRBD1. The material sequenced was peripheral blood. The TCR originated in a middle-aged man with active COVID-19. DNA of the CDR3: TGTGCCAGCAGCTTGGCCGGGACAGCTAATTCACCCCTCCACTTT. This translates into CASSLAGTANSPLHF.